The rows below give T cell receptor beta chains drawn from one sample of a study of control samples from healthy donors and cancer patients. Clones were sequenced by immunoSEQ multiplex PCR, and TCRdb holds only the in-frame ones, with some missing. The sample contains 150,000 to 200,000 clones, 85% to 95% of which appear only once. The specimen sequenced was blood. The receptors here all came from a man aged 30 to 39 in good health. CDR3s leave out the opening cysteine and the closing phenylalanine or tryptophan. Each record gives: clone size, J gene, V gene, CDR3 protein. Expanded clones are given a class, and other clones once, few, many or no size at all.

abundance: NA
j_gene: TRBJ1-2
v_gene: TRBV5-6
CDR3aa: ASSSGHRIYGYT

abundance: NA
j_gene: TRBJ1-6
v_gene: TRBV30
CDR3aa: AWGDRANSPLH

abundance: once
j_gene: TRBJ2-7
v_gene: TRBV3-1/TRBV3-2
CDR3aa: ASLGPSYEQY

abundance: NA
j_gene: TRBJ1-3
v_gene: TRBV5-1
CDR3aa: ASSLSGDSGNTIY

abundance: NA
j_gene: TRBJ1-1
v_gene: TRBV9
CDR3aa: ASSVQGSNTEAF

abundance: NA
j_gene: TRBJ2-2
v_gene: TRBV28
CDR3aa: ASSSRLAGGGELF

abundance: once
j_gene: TRBJ1-4
v_gene: TRBV30
CDR3aa: ASGRNNEKLF

abundance: NA
j_gene: TRBJ1-1
v_gene: TRBV2
CDR3aa: ASGRTPTEAF

abundance: NA
j_gene: TRBJ2-3
v_gene: TRBV18
CDR3aa: ASSRQGAQADTQY

abundance: NA
j_gene: TRBJ2-7
v_gene: TRBV7-9
CDR3aa: ASSQQGVGEQY

abundance: NA
j_gene: TRBJ1-1
v_gene: TRBV7-3
CDR3aa: ASSLEGPTEAF

abundance: NA
j_gene: TRBJ1-3
v_gene: TRBV10-3
CDR3aa: AITNTGSGNTIY

abundance: NA
j_gene: TRBJ2-5
v_gene: TRBV19
CDR3aa: ASSIVRSGAGVETQY

abundance: NA
j_gene: TRBJ1-3
v_gene: TRBV25-1
CDR3aa: ASSLGGGGNTIY

abundance: NA
j_gene: TRBJ1-5
v_gene: TRBV21-1
CDR3aa: ASSNSWWRAVGQPQH

abundance: NA
j_gene: TRBJ1-5
v_gene: TRBV27
CDR3aa: ASSPHRAGNQPQH

abundance: NA
j_gene: TRBJ1-2
v_gene: TRBV7-2
CDR3aa: ASSFQTGGGYGYT

abundance: NA
j_gene: TRBJ2-2
v_gene: TRBV19
CDR3aa: ASNKRTGELF

abundance: NA
j_gene: TRBJ1-2
v_gene: TRBV11-2
CDR3aa: ASSGYYGYT

abundance: NA
j_gene: TRBJ2-7
v_gene: TRBV27
CDR3aa: ASRSPRGGTYEQY

abundance: NA
j_gene: TRBJ1-2
v_gene: TRBV2
CDR3aa: ASSGTLNYGYT

abundance: NA
j_gene: TRBJ1-1
v_gene: TRBV29-1
CDR3aa: SASTGGILNTEAF

abundance: NA
j_gene: TRBJ2-3
v_gene: TRBV30
CDR3aa: AWSGGTGRRGDTQY

abundance: NA
j_gene: TRBJ2-5
v_gene: TRBV18
CDR3aa: ASSPELGVPETQY

abundance: few
j_gene: TRBJ1-1
v_gene: TRBV7-9
CDR3aa: ASSRSSEAF

abundance: NA
j_gene: TRBJ1-1
v_gene: TRBV2
CDR3aa: ASSGPLNTEAF

abundance: NA
j_gene: TRBJ2-7
v_gene: TRBV5-1
CDR3aa: ASSLISGSYEQY

abundance: NA
j_gene: TRBJ1-2
v_gene: TRBV19
CDR3aa: ASSRGRNYGYT

abundance: NA
j_gene: TRBJ2-2
v_gene: TRBV28
CDR3aa: ASSFPRGAVRGELF

abundance: NA
j_gene: TRBJ2-1
v_gene: TRBV6-5
CDR3aa: ASTRLAEQF

abundance: NA
j_gene: TRBJ1-5
v_gene: TRBV28
CDR3aa: ASSLLGQENYQPQH

abundance: NA
j_gene: TRBJ1-6
v_gene: TRBV30
CDR3aa: AWSVPPGRTGINSPLH

abundance: NA
j_gene: TRBJ1-2
v_gene: TRBV14
CDR3aa: ASSRTGTETYGYT

abundance: NA
j_gene: TRBJ1-4
v_gene: TRBV5-1
CDR3aa: ASSAGPTNEKLF

abundance: NA
j_gene: TRBJ1-6
v_gene: TRBV2
CDR3aa: ASSEEGANNSPLH

abundance: NA
j_gene: TRBJ1-6
v_gene: TRBV2
CDR3aa: ASRRGTGPSPLH

abundance: NA
j_gene: TRBJ2-7
v_gene: TRBV6-5
CDR3aa: ASSYSYRGGSYEQY

abundance: NA
j_gene: TRBJ1-6
v_gene: TRBV7-2
CDR3aa: ASSLGRPANNSPLH

abundance: NA
j_gene: TRBJ2-1
v_gene: TRBV11-2
CDR3aa: ASSSYRLAGPFREQF

abundance: NA
j_gene: TRBJ2-5
v_gene: TRBV5-6
CDR3aa: ASSPKRQGRLQETQY

abundance: NA
j_gene: TRBJ2-5
v_gene: TRBV9
CDR3aa: ASSLLSGRGETQY

abundance: NA
j_gene: TRBJ2-3
v_gene: TRBV9
CDR3aa: ASSSRQRSSTDTQY

abundance: NA
j_gene: TRBJ1-4
v_gene: TRBV7-8
CDR3aa: ASSLRQGGEKLF

abundance: NA
j_gene: TRBJ2-1
v_gene: TRBV6-4
CDR3aa: ASSYPGHRYNEQF

abundance: NA
j_gene: TRBJ2-2
v_gene: TRBV1
CDR3aa: TSSRLPGLDVTPPTGELF

abundance: NA
j_gene: TRBJ1-6
v_gene: TRBV9
CDR3aa: ASSPRDRGNSPLH

abundance: NA
j_gene: TRBJ2-3
v_gene: TRBV6-5
CDR3aa: ASRALAGVDTQY